These T cell receptor beta chains were read from a single sample in a study of tumor and adjacent non-tumor tissue in lung cancer. TCRdb re-called the multiplex PCR reads with MiXCR, one entry per CDR3 protein. The data hold 60,000 to 85,000 distinct CDR3 sequences, with around 76% observed a single time. Sample: distant non-tumor lung tissue. These receptor sequences come from a man in his 70s with non-small cell lung cancer. Each CDR3 is given with its conserved first and last residue. Fields, in order: V gene, J gene, CDR3 protein.

TRBV12-3/TRBV12-4	TRBJ2-5	CASRKSDHQTSELPQETQYF
TRBV7-9	TRBJ2-3	CASSGGADKQYF
TRBV12-3/TRBV12-4	TRBJ2-2	CATSPQHGNAVDLFF
TRBV11-3	TRBJ2-1	CASSLASGTAYNEQFF
TRBV4-1	TRBJ1-2	CASNQVGQGFGYNF
TRBV10-3	TRBJ2-1	CTISSNYSRGGTYNEQFF
TRBV20-1	TRBJ1-1	CSARDSKNEDFF
TRBV6-1	TRBJ1-4	CVSSVGQGNEKLFF
TRBV11-2	TRBJ2-4	CASSKWGDIQYF
TRBV12-3/TRBV12-4	TRBJ2-7	CASSLLGQGERQYF
TRBV6-1	TRBJ2-1	CTSSRIGELDEQFF
TRBV4-1	TRBJ2-5	CASSQDPSRRQQETQYF
TRBV6-6	TRBJ1-2	CASTKLFCYTF
TRBV7-8	TRBJ1-1	CASSPQGRSLEAFF
TRBV28	TRBJ1-2	CANSTPKDKYGYTF
TRBV11-3	TRBJ2-3	CPSSLSHSGHRLQYF
TRBV5-4	TRBJ2-3	CASSLQGPDTQYF
TRBV11-2	TRBJ1-1	CASRDTGGPTEAFF
TRBV12-3/TRBV12-4	TRBJ1-1	CASSFQTNTEAVF
TRBV12-3/TRBV12-4	TRBJ2-5	CASRRGQETQYF
TRBV7-8	TRBJ1-5	CASSLARDQPQHF
TRBV10-1	TRBJ2-1	CASSDRSWRARYNEQFF
TRBV6-5	TRBJ2-2	CASSYSWRSGELFF
TRBV6-2/TRBV6-3	TRBJ2-6	CTSRTGDNVLTF
TRBV5-6	TRBJ2-3	CASILSTDTQYF
TRBV10-3	TRBJ2-7	CAIRGAGNPYEQYF
TRBV29-1	TRBJ2-7	CSVGTGQIYEQYF
TRBV6-2/TRBV6-3	TRBJ1-2	CASSTDRTNYGYIF
TRBV6-6	TRBJ2-2	CTSRSGRVRTGELFF
TRBV6-2/TRBV6-3	TRBJ1-1	CAGSTRHGTNTEAFF
TRBV11-2	TRBJ2-3	CASSLESRQADTQYF
TRBV11-3	TRBJ2-3	CTSTRREVSTDTQHF
TRBV6-5	TRBJ2-1	CTSSYLQGIRNEQFF
TRBV6-5	TRBJ1-1	CDNSYSIRMNTEAFF
TRBV12-3/TRBV12-4	TRBJ2-1	CASTPNWGSYNEQIF
TRBV28	TRBJ1-5	CASSDVRVVQPQHF
TRBV11-3	TRBJ2-7	CASSLCYGDHEQYF
TRBV12-3/TRBV12-4	TRBJ2-5	CASRKSDHPTSGLLQETQYF
TRBV4-3	TRBJ2-7	CASSSSAWSSYEQYF
TRBV29-1	TRBJ2-2	CSTDVAGGTRELFF
TRBV28	TRBJ2-1	CASRSGGADINEQFF
TRBV6-6	TRBJ2-5	CASSYAYRAGETQYF
TRBV11-1	TRBJ2-1	CDISPLTSGKNNVQFF